This T cell receptor beta chain was sequenced during a study of blood T cell repertoires in COVID-19. Profiled with immunoSEQ multiplex PCR; TCRdb holds only in-frame clones, not every one. The sample has 200,000 to 300,000 clones; 85% to 90% are singletons. The CDR3 has 15 residues. V shed 2 bases, J shed 7 bases, and the junction held 5 bases outside the gene matches. Germline V CDR1 and CDR2: SGHAT, FQDESV (reference sequence). Sequencing used PBMCs or T cells enriched from blood (not recorded which). This clonotype was obtained from a young woman who had recovered from COVID-19. The chain recombines TRBV11-1 with TRBJ1-5, with 10 bases lining up with TRBD1. In DNA, the CDR3 is TGTGCCAGCAGCTTAACCGGGACAGGGGACCAGCCCCAGCATTTT. Translating it yields CASSLTGTGDQPQHF.